These 27 T cell receptor beta chains were sequenced from one sample in a study of identical twins. TCRdb ran MiXCR on the 5' RACE reads and lists one entry per CDR3 protein. The table records hundreds of thousands of distinct CDR3 sequences, around 5.7% of them present only once. Sequenced input: naive T cells sorted from blood. The receptor source for this set is a man between 18 and 29 years old in good health.

This chain connects TRBV20-1 to TRBJ2-5; D perhaps matches TRBD2 (5 bases). This CDR3 is built from 13 residues. The germline V gene encodes CDR1 DFQATT and CDR2 SNEGSKA (reference sequence). V was shortened by 6 bases and J by 3 bases, with 14 bases between the two germline ends. The CDR3 reads CSASDSREETQYF. The DNA for the CDR3 is TGCAGTGCGTCGGACTCTAGGGAAGAGACCCAGTACTTC.

This clonotype was detected ten times or more. The V call is TRBV11-2, the J call TRBJ2-3, with TRBD2 matching over 7 bases. The CDR3 runs 15 residues. Trimming removed 4 bases from V and 0 bases from J; junction bases left unmatched: 4. In germline, CDR1 is SGHAT, CDR2 FQNNGV. The DNA for the CDR3 is TGTGCCAGCAGCTCAGCGACTAGCAGCACAGATACGCAGTATTTT. Its translation is CASSSATSSTDTQYF.

Ten or more counts support this clonotype. The chain recombines TRBV11-2 with TRBJ2-3; D possibly corresponds to TRBD2 (5 bases). Germline CDR1 SGHAT, CDR2 FQNNGV. The CDR3 has 15 residues. Deletions cut 1 base from V and 2 bases from J, with 10 bases between. The CDR3 sequence: CASSLAGSPTDTQYF. As DNA, the CDR3 is TGTGCCAGCAGCTTAGCGGGATCCCCCACAGATACGCAGTATTTT.

There are many counts of this clonotype. V is TRBV20-1 and J is TRBJ2-5; no definite D call. The CDR3 covers 13 residues. Trimming left V 1 base short and J 5 bases short, with 11 bases between. The germline CDR1 and CDR2 sequences are DFQATT and SNEGSKA (reference sequence). The CDR3 region is CSARVAHLETQYF. The CDR3 bases are TGCAGTGCTAGAGTCGCCCATTTGGAGACCCAGTACTTC.

This clonotype came up a few times. V gene TRBV12-3 or TRBV12-4 combines with J gene TRBJ2-4; D is perhaps TRBD1 (6 bases). The germline V and J ends were trimmed by 6 bases and 3 bases, with 15 bases remaining between them. The CDR3 is 15 amino acids. CDR3 amino acids: CASSPSGGGKNIQYF. The CDR3 bases are TGTGCCAGCAGCCCCAGTGGGGGCGGCAAAAACATTCAGTACTTC.

V is TRBV11-3 and J is TRBJ2-5, with a possible D match to TRBD1 (6 bases). V lost 5 bases, J lost 4 bases, and 17 bases lay in between. The CDR3 has 15 amino acids. The germline CDR1 and CDR2 sequences are SGHNT and YENEEA. CDR3 in DNA: TGTGCCAGCAGCGGAAGGGACATCCCTCCAGAGACCCAGTACTTC. This encodes CASSGRDIPPETQYF.

This chain connects TRBV4-1 to TRBJ1-3; weak D call: TRBD1 (6 bases). Germline V gene sequence: CDR1 MGHRA, CDR2 YSYEKL. Between the trimmed V and J ends, which lost 3 bases and 0 bases, there was a span of 12 bases. This CDR3 has 16 residues. The CDR3 spells CASSHEGGSSGNTIYF. DNA for the CDR3: TGCGCCAGCAGCCACGAGGGGGGAAGCTCTGGAAACACCATATATTTT.

This clonotype was observed many times. This rearrangement joins TRBV29-1 to TRBJ2-7; the match to TRBD1 covers 10 bases. The V and J ends lost 4 bases and 0 bases, in that order; junction bases with no gene match: 3. CDR1 and CDR2 from the germline V gene are SQVTM and ANQGSEA. The CDR3 consists of 14 residues. In nucleotides, the CDR3 is TGCAGCGTTGGTGGGACAGGGGACTCCTACGAGCAGTACTTC. Protein: CSVGGTGDSYEQYF.

This clonotype was picked up many times. This sequence joins TRBV20-1 and TRBJ2-1; D may be TRBD1 or TRBD2 (5 bases each). This CDR3 has 17 amino acids. The germline gives CDR1 DFQATT, CDR2 SNEGSKA (reference sequence). Trimming took 2 bases from V and 3 from J, leaving 20 bases between them. The CDR3 here is CSARTAGTRSGYNEQFF. CDR3 DNA: TGCAGTGCTAGAACCGCCGGGACCCGGTCTGGCTACAATGAGCAGTTCTTC.

The chain uses TRBV27 and TRBJ1-5; 7 bases fit TRBD1. The CDR3 has 14 residues. The germline V gene has CDR1 MNHEY and CDR2 SMNVEV (reference sequence). The V segment lost 5 bases and the J segment 8 bases; nucleotides outside the gene matches: 9. CDR3 sequence reads: CASSIKGAGEPQHF. Written as DNA, the CDR3 is TGTGCCAGCAGTATTAAGGGGGCCGGGGAGCCCCAGCATTTT.

In this sample, this clonotype turned up a few times. The chain joins TRBV29-1 to TRBJ2-3; 7 nucleotides match TRBD2. This CDR3 contains 15 residues. Unmatched junction bases numbered 4, after V lost 1 base and J lost 0 bases. Per the germline V gene, CDR1 is SQVTM and CDR2 is ANQGSEA. The CDR3 DNA is TGCAGCGTTGAAGGGGGGGGTCAGAGCACAGATACGCAGTATTTT. Residues: CSVEGGGQSTDTQYF.

This clonotype has a handful of counts. The J gene is TRBJ1-1, the V gene TRBV2; the D gene is possibly TRBD1 (6 bases). The CDR3 has 14 residues. CDR1 and CDR2 from the germline V gene are SNHLY and FYNNEI. With 6 bases removed from V and 8 bases from J, the gap between germline ends came to 19 bases. The CDR3: CASRYSAVGAEAFF. CDR3 in DNA: TGTGCCAGCAGATATTCAGCGGTGGGGGCGGAAGCTTTCTTT.

The rearrangement links TRBV6-5 to TRBJ2-5; D may be TRBD1 or TRBD2 (7 bases each). Germline V gives CDR1 MNHEY, CDR2 SVGAGI. This CDR3 is 15 amino acids long. V was pared by 0 bases and J by 4 bases, with 12 bases between. The CDR3 loop reads CASSYSTRGGETQYF. The CDR3 bases are TGTGCCAGCAGTTACTCAACCAGGGGGGGAGAGACCCAGTACTTC.

This clonotype showed up just a few times. The chain couples TRBV25-1 to TRBJ1-6, with TRBD1 identical over 7 bases. V gave up 6 bases and J gave up 9 bases; unmatched junction bases: 11. The CDR3 loop spans 15 amino acids. Germline assignment: CDR1 MGHDK and CDR2 SYGVNS. CDR3 residues: CASSPTDRASSPLHF. The CDR3 DNA follows: TGTGCCAGCAGCCCTACCGACAGGGCAAGTTCACCCCTCCACTTT.

This clonotype was seen at least ten times. The chain is built from TRBV7-2 and TRBJ2-7; possibly TRBD1 for D (5 bases). The CDR3 contains 15 residues. V lost 1 base, J lost 4 bases, and 14 bases lay in between. Germline V gives CDR1 SGHTA, CDR2 FQGNSA. The CDR3 loop is CASSLVGAGNYEQYF. CDR3 bases: TGTGCCAGCAGCTTAGTTGGGGCAGGGAATTACGAGCAGTACTTC. The full variable domain, its missing parts supplied by reference TRBV7-2 and TRBJ2-7, is GAGVSQSPSNKVTEKGKDVELRCDPISGHTALYWYRQSLGQGLEFLIYFQGNSAPDKSGLPSDRFSAERTGGSVSTLTIQRTQQEDSAVYLCASSLVGAGNYEQYFGPGTRLTVT.

This clonotype has at least ten counts. V usage is TRBV9 and J usage is TRBJ2-2; 7 bases are shared with TRBD1. Germline V gene lookup returns CDR1 SGDLS and CDR2 YYNGEE. The CDR3 is made up of 15 amino acids. After removal of 3 bases from V and 5 bases from J, the junction contained 7 bases not matched to a gene. The CDR3 DNA sequence: TGTGCCAGCAGCGGCCGTCTGGACAGGACCGGGGAGCTGTTTTTT. Protein product: CASSGRLDRTGELFF.

This clonotype occurred many times. This rearrangement joins TRBV20-1 to TRBJ2-5, with D possibly matching TRBD2 (6 bases). V gave up 6 bases and J gave up 1 base, with 9 bases separating them. The CDR3 runs to 12 residues. Germline CDR1 and CDR2: DFQATT and SNEGSKA (reference sequence). The CDR3 spells CSAGTFQETQYF. In DNA form, the CDR3 reads TGCAGTGCCGGGACTTTCCAAGAGACCCAGTACTTC.

V is TRBV7-2 and J is TRBJ2-4, with 10 bases aligning to TRBD2. The junction had 3 bases not matched to a gene; V was cut back by 2 bases and J by 2 bases. CDR3 length: 16 amino acids. Germline CDR1 is SGHTA and CDR2 is FQGNSA. CDR3: CASSLSGRVTKNIQYF. Here the CDR3 DNA reads TGTGCCAGCAGCTTAAGCGGGAGGGTAACCAAAAACATTCAGTACTTC.

There are many counts of this clonotype. V is TRBV3-1 and J is TRBJ2-2, with 11 bases fitting TRBD2. V lost 4 bases, J lost 4 bases, and 11 bases stayed unmatched. This CDR3 spans 18 amino acids. CDR1 and CDR2 from the germline V gene are LGHDT and YNNKEL (reference sequence). This chain's CDR3 is CASSLPTTSGSGTGELFF. The CDR3 coding sequence is TGTGCCAGCAGCCTCCCTACCACTAGCGGGAGTGGCACCGGGGAGCTGTTTTTT.

This chain joins TRBV9 and TRBJ2-6, with D unclear. CDR3 length equals 20 residues. V was trimmed by 4 bases and J by 0 bases, leaving 23 bases between them. CDR1 and CDR2 (germline): SGDLS, YYNGEE. CDR3 in amino acids: CASSPKRGTDDVSGANVLTF. The CDR3 nucleotides read TGTGCCAGCAGCCCTAAACGAGGCACGGACGACGTCTCTGGGGCCAACGTCCTGACTTTC.

This clonotype was detected ten times or more. The chain is built from TRBV10-3 and TRBJ2-7, with D unresolved. V lost 4 bases to trimming and J lost 4 bases, with 5 bases between them. This CDR3 region has 11 residues. The germline CDR1 and CDR2 sequences are ENHRY and SYGVKD. Here the CDR3 DNA reads TGTGCCATCAGTGGAGAGTACGAGCAGTACTTC. Translating gives CAISGEYEQYF.

This clonotype was seen many times. This chain connects TRBV6-5 to TRBJ2-3; D gene ambiguous. The CDR3 spans 14 residues. Trimming cost V 0 bases and J 2 bases, with 6 bases left between them. The germline gives CDR1 MNHEY, CDR2 SVGAGI. This CDR3 reads CASSYSQYTDTQYF. The CDR3 DNA reads TGTGCCAGCAGTTACTCTCAGTACACAGATACGCAGTATTTT.

This clonotype turned up a few times. The chain links TRBV7-8 to TRBJ2-7; D is possibly TRBD1 (6 bases). CDR3 length: 13 residues. Trimming removed 5 bases from V and 6 bases from J, with 14 bases in between. Germline values: CDR1 SGHVS, CDR2 FQNEAQ. CDR3 sequence (DNA): TGTGCCAGCAGCCCAGCTAGAGGGGGCGAGCAGTACGTC. It yields the protein CASSPARGGEQYV.

Many counts were recorded for this clonotype. V usage is TRBV12-3 or TRBV12-4 and J usage is TRBJ1-4; D not certain. The CDR3 has 14 amino acids. V was clipped by 6 bases and J by 4 bases, with 12 bases between them. The chain's CDR3 is CASSLGGSNEKLFF. DNA of the CDR3: TGTGCCAGCAGCCTGGGCGGAAGTAATGAAAAACTGTTTTTT.

This chain joins TRBV19 and TRBJ2-2; D gene ambiguous. V gave up 9 bases and J gave up 6 bases, with 8 bases separating them. The CDR3 runs to 11 residues. Germline V gene sequence: CDR1 LNHDA, CDR2 SQIVND (reference sequence). Here the CDR3 reads CASHDAGELFF. The DNA of the CDR3 is TGTGCCAGCCACGATGCCGGGGAGCTGTTTTTT.

V is TRBV20-1 and J is TRBJ2-1; D is ambiguous. Trimming removed 3 bases at V and 6 bases at J, with 9 bases between. CDR3 length: 12 amino acids. CDR1 DFQATT and CDR2 SNEGSKA come from the germline V gene (reference sequence). The CDR3 here is CSASWGFNEQFF. CDR3 nucleotide sequence: TGCAGTGCTAGCTGGGGTTTCAATGAGCAGTTCTTC.

Many counts were recorded for this clonotype. This chain uses TRBV20-1 with TRBJ1-6; no firm D call. The CDR3 covers 15 residues. V shed 6 bases and J shed 9 bases, with 21 bases lying between them. Germline CDR1 DFQATT, CDR2 SNEGSKA (reference sequence). Written as DNA, the CDR3 is TGCAGTGCCGTTGGAGAGCCCCTCCTGGGTTCACCCCTCCACTTT. It specifies CSAVGEPLLGSPLHF.